This TCR beta chain was captured in a study of cytomegalovirus exposure and HLA in healthy donors. Amplification used 60 Vbeta primers and 13 Jbeta primers. Assay used: immunoSEQ multiplex PCR; TCRdb lists only in-frame clones, some missing. This sample has approximately 110,000 clones, with over 12% found just once. This clone turned up a few times. The CDR3 runs 17 residues. Germline V gene data show CDR1 as MGHRA and CDR2 as YSYEKL. The V end lost 2 bases, the J end lost 2 bases, and 18 bases lay between the germline ends. Nominally healthy donors were sampled, though unrecorded immune exposures were likely.

The chain has TRBV4-1 and TRBJ2-5; D may be TRBD2 (5 bases). Sequencing was performed on PBMCs. The receptor was isolated from a female donor in good health and CMV-seronegative. This CDR3 is CASSQLYFRERQETQYF. The CDR3 nucleotides read TGCGCCAGCAGCCAACTATATTTCCGGGAAAGACAAGAGACCCAGTACTTC.